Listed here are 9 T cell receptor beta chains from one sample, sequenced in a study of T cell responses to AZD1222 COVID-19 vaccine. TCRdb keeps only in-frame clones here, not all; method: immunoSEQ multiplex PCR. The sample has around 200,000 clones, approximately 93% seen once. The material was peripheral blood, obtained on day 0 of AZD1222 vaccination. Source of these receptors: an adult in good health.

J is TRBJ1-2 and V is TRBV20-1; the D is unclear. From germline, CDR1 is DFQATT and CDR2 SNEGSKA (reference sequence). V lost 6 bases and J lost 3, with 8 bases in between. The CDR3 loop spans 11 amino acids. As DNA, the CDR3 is TGCAGTGCCTTGGACCACTATGGCTACACCTTC. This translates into CSALDHYGYTF.

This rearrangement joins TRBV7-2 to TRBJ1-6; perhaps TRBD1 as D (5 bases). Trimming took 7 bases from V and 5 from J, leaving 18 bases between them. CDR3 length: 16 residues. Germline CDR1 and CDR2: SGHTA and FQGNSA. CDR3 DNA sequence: TGTGCCAGCAACCACGGGGCCCTTTCAAATAATTCACCCCTCCACTTT. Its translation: CASNHGALSNNSPLHF.

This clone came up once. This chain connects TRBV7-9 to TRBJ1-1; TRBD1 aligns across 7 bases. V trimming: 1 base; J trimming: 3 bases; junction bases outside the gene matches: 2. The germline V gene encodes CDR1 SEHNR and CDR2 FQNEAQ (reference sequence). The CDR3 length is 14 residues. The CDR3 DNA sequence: TGTGCCAGCAGCTTAGGACAGGGAGACACTGAAGCTTTCTTT. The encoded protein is CASSLGQGDTEAFF.

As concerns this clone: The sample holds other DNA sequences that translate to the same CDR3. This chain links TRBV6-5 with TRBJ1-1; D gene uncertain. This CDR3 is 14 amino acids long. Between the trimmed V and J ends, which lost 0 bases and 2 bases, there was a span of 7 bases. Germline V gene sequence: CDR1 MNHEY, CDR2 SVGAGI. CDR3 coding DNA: TGTGCCAGCAGTTACTCCACAGTCAACACTGAAGCTTTCTTT. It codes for CASSYSTVNTEAFF.

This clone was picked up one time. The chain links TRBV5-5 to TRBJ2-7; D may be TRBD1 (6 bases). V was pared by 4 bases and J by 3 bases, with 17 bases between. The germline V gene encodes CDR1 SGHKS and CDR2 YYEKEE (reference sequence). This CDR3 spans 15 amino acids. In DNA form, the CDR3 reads TGTGCCAGCAGCCCAAGACAGGTGGTAAACTACGAGCAGTACTTC. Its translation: CASSPRQVVNYEQYF.

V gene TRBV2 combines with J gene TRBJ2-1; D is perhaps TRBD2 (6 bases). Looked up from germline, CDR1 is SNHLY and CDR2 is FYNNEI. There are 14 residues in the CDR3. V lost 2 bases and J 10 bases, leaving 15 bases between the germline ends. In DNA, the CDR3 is TGTGCCAGCAGTGAACAGCTCGGACTATCGGAGCAGTTCTTC. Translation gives CASSEQLGLSEQFF.

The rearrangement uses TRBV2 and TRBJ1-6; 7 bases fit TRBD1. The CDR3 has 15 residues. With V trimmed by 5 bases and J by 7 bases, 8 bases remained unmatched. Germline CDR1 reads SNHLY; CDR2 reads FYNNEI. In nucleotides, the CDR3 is TGTGCCAGCAGTCGACCGGGACAGATAAATTCACCCCTCCACTTT. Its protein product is CASSRPGQINSPLHF.

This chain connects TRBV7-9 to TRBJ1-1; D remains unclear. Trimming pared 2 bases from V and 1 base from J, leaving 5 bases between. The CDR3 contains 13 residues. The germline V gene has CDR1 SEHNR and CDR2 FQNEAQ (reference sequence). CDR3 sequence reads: CASSLQPNTEAFF. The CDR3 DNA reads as TGTGCCAGCAGCTTACAACCGAACACTGAAGCTTTCTTT.

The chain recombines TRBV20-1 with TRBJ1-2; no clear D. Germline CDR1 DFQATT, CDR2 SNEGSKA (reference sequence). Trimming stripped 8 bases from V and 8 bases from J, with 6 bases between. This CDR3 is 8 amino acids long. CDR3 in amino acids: CSNTGYTF. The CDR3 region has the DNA TGCAGTAACACCGGCTACACCTTC.